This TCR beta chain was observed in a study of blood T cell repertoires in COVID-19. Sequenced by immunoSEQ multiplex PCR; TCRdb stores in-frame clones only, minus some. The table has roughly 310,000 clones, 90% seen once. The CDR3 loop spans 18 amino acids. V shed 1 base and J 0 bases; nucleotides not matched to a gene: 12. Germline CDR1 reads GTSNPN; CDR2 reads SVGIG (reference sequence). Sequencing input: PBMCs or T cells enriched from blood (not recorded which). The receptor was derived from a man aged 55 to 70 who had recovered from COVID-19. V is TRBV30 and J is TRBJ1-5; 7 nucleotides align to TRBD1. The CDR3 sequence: CAWSDPNRGGYSNQPQHF. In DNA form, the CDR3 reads TGTGCCTGGAGTGATCCGAACAGGGGAGGCTATAGCAATCAGCCCCAGCATTTT.